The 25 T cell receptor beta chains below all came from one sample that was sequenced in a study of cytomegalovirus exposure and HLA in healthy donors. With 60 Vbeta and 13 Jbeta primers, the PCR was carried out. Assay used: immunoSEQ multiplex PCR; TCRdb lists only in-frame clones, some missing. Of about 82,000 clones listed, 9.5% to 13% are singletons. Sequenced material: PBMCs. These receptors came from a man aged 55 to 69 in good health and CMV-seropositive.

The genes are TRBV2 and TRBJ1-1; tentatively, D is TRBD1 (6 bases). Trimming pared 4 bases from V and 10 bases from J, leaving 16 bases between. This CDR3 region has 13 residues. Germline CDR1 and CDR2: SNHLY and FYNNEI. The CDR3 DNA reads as TGTGCCAGCAGTGGTACAGGGAGCCTGGGAGCTTTCTTT. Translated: CASSGTGSLGAFF. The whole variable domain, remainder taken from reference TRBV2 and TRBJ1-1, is EPEVTQTPSHQVTQMGQEVILRCVPISNHLYFYWYRQILGQKVEFLVSFYNNEISEKSEIFDDQFSVERPDGSNFTLKIRSTKLEDSAMYFCASSGTGSLGAFFGQGTRLTVV.

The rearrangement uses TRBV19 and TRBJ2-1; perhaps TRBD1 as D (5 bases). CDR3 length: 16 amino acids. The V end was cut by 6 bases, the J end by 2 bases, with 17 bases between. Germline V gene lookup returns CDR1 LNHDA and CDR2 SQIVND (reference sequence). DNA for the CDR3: TGTGCCAGTAGCTCACCGCCAGGGCGGACCTACAATGAGCAGTTCTTC. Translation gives CASSSPPGRTYNEQFF.

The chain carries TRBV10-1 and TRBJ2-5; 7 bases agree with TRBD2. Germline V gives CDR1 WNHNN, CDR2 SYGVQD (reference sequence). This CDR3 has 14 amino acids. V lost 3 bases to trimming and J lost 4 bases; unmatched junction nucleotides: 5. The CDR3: CASSEGGGSETQYF. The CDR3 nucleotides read TGCGCCAGCAGTGAAGGCGGGGGTTCAGAGACCCAGTACTTC.

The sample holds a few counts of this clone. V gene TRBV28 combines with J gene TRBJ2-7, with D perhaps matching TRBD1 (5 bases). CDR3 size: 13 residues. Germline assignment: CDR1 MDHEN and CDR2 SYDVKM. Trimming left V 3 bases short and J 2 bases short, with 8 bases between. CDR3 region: CASSFDRAYEQYF. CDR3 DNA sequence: TGTGCCAGCAGTTTTGACAGAGCCTACGAGCAGTACTTC.

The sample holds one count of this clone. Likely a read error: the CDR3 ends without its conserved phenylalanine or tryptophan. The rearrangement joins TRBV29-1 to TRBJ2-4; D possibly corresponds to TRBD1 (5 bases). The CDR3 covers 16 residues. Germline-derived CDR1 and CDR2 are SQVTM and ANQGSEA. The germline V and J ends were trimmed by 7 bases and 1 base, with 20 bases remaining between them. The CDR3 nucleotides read TGCAGCGCCCAACCTGCAGGGCCAGGGGCCAAAAACATTCAGTACCTC. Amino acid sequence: CSAQPAGPGAKNIQYL.

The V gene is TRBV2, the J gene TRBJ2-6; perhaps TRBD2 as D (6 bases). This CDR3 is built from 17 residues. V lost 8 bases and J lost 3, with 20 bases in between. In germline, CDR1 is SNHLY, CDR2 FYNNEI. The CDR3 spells CASLGRQGVDGANVLTF. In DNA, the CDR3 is TGTGCCAGCTTGGGGAGGCAGGGAGTAGATGGGGCCAACGTCCTGACTTTC.

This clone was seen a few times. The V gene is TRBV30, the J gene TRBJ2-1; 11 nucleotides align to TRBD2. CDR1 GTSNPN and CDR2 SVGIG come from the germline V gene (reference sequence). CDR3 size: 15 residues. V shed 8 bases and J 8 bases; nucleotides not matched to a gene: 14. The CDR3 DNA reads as TGTGCCAGTAATCGACTAGCGGGAAGGTTAGATGAGCAGTTCTTC. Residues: CASNRLAGRLDEQFF.

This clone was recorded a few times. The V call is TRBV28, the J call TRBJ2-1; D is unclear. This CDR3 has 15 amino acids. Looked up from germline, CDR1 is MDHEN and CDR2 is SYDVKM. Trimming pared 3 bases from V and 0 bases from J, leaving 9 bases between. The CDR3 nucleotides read TGTGCCAGCAGTTTTGACTTCAGCTCCTACAATGAGCAGTTCTTC. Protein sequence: CASSFDFSSYNEQFF.

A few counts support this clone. The CDR3, as DNA: TGTGCCAGCAGTTACGGGACAGGGGTAGGGAATAATGGCTACACCTTC. Translating it yields CASSYGTGVGNNGYTF. This chain uses TRBV6-5 with TRBJ1-2, with 10 bases lining up with TRBD1. V gave up 2 bases and J gave up 6 bases; unmatched junction bases: 9. This CDR3 has 16 residues. CDR1 and CDR2 (germline): MNHEY, SVGAGI.

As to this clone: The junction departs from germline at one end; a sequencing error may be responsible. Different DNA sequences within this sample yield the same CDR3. CDR3: CASSPRQATNEKLFF. As DNA, the CDR3 is TGCGCCAGCAGCCCTCGACAGGCAACTAATGAAAAACTGTTTTTT. This chain connects TRBV6-6 to TRBJ1-4; D is perhaps TRBD1 (6 bases). The CDR3 runs 15 residues. Germline CDR1 is MNHNY and CDR2 is SVGAGI (reference sequence).

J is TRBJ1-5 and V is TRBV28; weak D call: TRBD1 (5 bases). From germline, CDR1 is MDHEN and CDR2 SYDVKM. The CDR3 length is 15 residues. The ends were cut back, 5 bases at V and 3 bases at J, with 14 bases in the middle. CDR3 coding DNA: TGTGCCAGCAGTCCCCCGGGGGGACTCAATCAGCCCCAGCATTTT. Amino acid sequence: CASSPPGGLNQPQHF.

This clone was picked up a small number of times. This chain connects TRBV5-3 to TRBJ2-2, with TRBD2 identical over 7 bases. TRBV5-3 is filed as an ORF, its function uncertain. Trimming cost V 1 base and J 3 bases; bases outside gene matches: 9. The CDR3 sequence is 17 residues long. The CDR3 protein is CARSLSTSSDHTGELFF. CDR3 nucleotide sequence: TGTGCCAGAAGCTTGTCGACTAGCTCAGATCACACCGGGGAGCTGTTTTTT.

The CDR3 coding sequence is TGTGCCAGCAGGCGGAGCGGGACCTACAATGAGCAGTTCTTC. It codes for CASRRSGTYNEQFF. The V call is TRBV7-9, the J call TRBJ2-1; 7 bases are a match to TRBD2. This CDR3 is built from 14 residues. V trimming: 6 bases; J trimming: 2 bases; junction bases outside the gene matches: 4. Looked up from germline, CDR1 is SEHNR and CDR2 is FQNEAQ (reference sequence).

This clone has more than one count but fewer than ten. The CDR3 DNA follows: TGTGCCAGCAGTCAAACAGGGGGATCAGCTGGGGCCAACGTCCTGACTTTC. It translates to CASSQTGGSAGANVLTF. The rearrangement links TRBV7-3 to TRBJ2-6; the match to TRBD1 covers 8 bases. Trimming cost V 6 bases and J 2 bases; bases outside gene matches: 9. The CDR3 runs to 17 residues. CDR1 and CDR2 (germline): SGHTA, FQGTGA.

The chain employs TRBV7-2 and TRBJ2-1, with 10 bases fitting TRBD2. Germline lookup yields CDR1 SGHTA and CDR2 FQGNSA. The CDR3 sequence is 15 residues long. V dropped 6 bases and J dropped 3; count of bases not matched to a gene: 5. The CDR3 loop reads CASRTGLAVYNEQFF. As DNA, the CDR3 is TGTGCCAGCAGGACTGGACTAGCGGTCTACAATGAGCAGTTCTTC. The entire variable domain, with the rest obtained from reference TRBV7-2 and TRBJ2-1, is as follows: GAGVSQSPSNKVTEKGKDVELRCDPISGHTALYWYRQSLGQGLEFLIYFQGNSAPDKSGLPSDRFSAERTGGSVSTLTIQRTQQEDSAVYLCASRTGLAVYNEQFFGPGTRLTVL.

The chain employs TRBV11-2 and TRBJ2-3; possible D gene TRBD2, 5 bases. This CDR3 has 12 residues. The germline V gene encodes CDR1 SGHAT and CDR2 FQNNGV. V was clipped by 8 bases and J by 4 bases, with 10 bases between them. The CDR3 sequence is CASRGDADTQYF. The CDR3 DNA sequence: TGTGCCAGCCGGGGAGACGCAGATACGCAGTATTTT. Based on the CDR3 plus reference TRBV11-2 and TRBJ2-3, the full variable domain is EAGVAQSPRYKIIEKRQSVAFWCNPISGHATLYWYQQILGQGPKLLIQFQNNGVVDDSQLPKDRFSAERLKGVDSTLKIQPAKLEDSAVYLCASRGDADTQYFGPGTRLTVL.

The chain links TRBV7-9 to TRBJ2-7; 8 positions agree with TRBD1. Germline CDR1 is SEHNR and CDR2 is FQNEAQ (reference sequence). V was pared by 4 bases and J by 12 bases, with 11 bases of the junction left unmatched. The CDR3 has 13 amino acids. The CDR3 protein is CASSSPGTGERYV. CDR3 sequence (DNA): TGTGCCAGCAGCTCCCCCGGGACAGGAGAACGGTACGTC.

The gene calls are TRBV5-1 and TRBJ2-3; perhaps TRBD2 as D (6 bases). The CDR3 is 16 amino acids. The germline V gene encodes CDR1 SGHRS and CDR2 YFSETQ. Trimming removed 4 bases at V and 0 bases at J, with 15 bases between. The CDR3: CASSPGLIPSTDTQYF. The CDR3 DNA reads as TGCGCCAGCAGCCCGGGACTCATCCCTAGCACAGATACGCAGTATTTT.

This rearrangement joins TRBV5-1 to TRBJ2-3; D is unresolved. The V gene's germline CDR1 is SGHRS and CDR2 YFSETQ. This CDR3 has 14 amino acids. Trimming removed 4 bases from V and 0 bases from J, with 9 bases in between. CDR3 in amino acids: CASSPLTSTDTQYF. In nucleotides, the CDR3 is TGCGCCAGCAGCCCCCTGACTAGCACAGATACGCAGTATTTT.

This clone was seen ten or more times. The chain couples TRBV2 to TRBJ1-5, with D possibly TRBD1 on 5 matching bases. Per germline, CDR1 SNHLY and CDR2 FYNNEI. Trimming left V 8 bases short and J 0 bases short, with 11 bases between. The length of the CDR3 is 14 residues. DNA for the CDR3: TGTGCCAGCGGGGGGGTTGTTAGCAATCAGCCCCAGCATTTT. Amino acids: CASGGVVSNQPQHF. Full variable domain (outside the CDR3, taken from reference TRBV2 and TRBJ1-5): EPEVTQTPSHQVTQMGQEVILRCVPISNHLYFYWYRQILGQKVEFLVSFYNNEISEKSEIFDDQFSVERPDGSNFTLKIRSTKLEDSAMYFCASGGVVSNQPQHFGDGTRLSIL.

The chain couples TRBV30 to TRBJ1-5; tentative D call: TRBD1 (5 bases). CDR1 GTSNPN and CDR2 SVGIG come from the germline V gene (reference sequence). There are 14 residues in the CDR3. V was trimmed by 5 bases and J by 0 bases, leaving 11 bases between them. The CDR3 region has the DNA TGTGCCTGGCGTCAGGGTGGTAGCAATCAGCCCCAGCATTTT. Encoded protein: CAWRQGGSNQPQHF.

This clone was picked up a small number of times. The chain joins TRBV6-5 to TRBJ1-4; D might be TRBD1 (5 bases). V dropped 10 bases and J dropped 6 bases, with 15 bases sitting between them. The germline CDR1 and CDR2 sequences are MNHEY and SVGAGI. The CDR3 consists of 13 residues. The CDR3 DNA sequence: TGTGCCACTAGGGGCGGGGGGGATGAAAAACTGTTTTTT. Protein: CATRGGGDEKLFF.

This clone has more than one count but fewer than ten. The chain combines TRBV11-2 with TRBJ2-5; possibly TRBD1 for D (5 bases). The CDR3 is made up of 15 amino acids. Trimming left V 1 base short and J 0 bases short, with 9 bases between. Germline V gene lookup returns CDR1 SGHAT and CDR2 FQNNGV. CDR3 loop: CASSLVGAHQETQYF. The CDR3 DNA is TGTGCCAGCAGCTTAGTTGGGGCTCACCAAGAGACCCAGTACTTC.

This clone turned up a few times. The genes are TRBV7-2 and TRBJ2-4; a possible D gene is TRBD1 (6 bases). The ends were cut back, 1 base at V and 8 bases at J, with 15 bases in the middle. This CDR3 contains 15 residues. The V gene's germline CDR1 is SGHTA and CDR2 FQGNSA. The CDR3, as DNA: TGTGCCAGCAGCTTAGGCGCCGGGACAATCGACATTCAGTACTTC. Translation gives CASSLGAGTIDIQYF.

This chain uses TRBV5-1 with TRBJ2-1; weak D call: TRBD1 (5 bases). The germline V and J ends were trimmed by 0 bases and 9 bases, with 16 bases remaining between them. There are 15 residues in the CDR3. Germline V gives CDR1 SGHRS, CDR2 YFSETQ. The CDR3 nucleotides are TGCGCCAGCAGCTTGGTTGGGGCCGCTGGCGTTGAGCAGTTCTTC. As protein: CASSLVGAAGVEQFF. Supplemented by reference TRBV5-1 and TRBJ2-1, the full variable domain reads KAGVTQTPRYLIKTRGQQVTLSCSPISGHRSVSWYQQTPGQGLQFLFEYFSETQRNKGNFPGRFSGRQFSNSRSEMNVSTLELGDSALYLCASSLVGAAGVEQFFGPGTRLTVL.